The entry below describes one TCR beta chain. The record originates from a study of T cells after posttransplantation cyclophosphamide. The repertoire was sequenced with immunoSEQ multiplex PCR; TCRdb's copy has only in-frame clones and lacks some. The sample includes tens of thousands of clones, around 86% of them seen just once. The V segment lost 8 bases and the J segment 3 bases; nucleotides outside the gene matches: 3. Per germline, CDR1 SEHNR and CDR2 FQNEAQ (reference sequence). This CDR3 has 12 residues. The source of this sequence is a woman aged 55-69 years with a blood cancer, CMV-positive, and with a related stem cell donor. The sample taken for sequencing was PBMCs. The chain is built from TRBV7-9 and TRBJ2-7; 8 nucleotides line up with TRBD1. CDR3 loop: CASGQGNYEQYF. CDR3 sequence (DNA): TGTGCCAGCGGACAGGGAAACTACGAGCAGTACTTC.